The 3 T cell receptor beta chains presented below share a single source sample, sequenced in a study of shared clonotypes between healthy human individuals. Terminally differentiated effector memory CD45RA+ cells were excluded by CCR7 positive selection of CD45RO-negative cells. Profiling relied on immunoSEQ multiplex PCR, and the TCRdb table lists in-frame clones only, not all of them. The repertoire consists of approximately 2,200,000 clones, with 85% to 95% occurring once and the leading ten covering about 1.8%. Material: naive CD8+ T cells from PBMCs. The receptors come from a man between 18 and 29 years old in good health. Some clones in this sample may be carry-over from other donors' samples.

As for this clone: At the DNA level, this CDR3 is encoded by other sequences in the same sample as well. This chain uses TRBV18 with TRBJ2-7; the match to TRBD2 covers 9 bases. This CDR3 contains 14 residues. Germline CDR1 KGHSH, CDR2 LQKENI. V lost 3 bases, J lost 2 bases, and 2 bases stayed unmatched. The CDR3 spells CASSPTSGPYEQYF. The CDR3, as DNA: TGTGCCAGCTCACCGACTAGCGGACCCTACGAGCAGTACTTC.

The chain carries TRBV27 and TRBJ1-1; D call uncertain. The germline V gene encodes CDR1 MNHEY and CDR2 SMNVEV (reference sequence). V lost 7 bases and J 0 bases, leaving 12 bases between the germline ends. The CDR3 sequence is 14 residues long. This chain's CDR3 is CASNPAGLNTEAFF. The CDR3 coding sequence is TGTGCCAGCAACCCCGCTGGGTTGAACACTGAAGCTTTCTTT.

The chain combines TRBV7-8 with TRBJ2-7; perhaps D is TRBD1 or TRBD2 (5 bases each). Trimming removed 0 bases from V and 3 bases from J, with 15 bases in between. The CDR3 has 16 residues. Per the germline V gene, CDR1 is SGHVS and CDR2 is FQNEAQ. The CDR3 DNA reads TGTGCCAGCAGCTTAGCAGTGGGGGAGTTTGACTACGAGCAGTACTTC. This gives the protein CASSLAVGEFDYEQYF.